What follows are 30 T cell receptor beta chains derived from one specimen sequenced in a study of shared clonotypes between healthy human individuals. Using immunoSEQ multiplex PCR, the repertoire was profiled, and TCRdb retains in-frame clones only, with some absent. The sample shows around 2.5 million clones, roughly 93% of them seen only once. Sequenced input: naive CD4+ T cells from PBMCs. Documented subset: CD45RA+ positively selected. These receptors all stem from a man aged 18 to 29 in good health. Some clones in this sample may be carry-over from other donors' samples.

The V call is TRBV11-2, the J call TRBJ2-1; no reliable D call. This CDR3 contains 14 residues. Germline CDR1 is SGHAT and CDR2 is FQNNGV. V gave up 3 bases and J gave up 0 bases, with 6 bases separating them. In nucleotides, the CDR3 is TGTGCCAGCAGCTTCCTTACCTCCTACAATGAGCAGTTCTTC. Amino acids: CASSFLTSYNEQFF.

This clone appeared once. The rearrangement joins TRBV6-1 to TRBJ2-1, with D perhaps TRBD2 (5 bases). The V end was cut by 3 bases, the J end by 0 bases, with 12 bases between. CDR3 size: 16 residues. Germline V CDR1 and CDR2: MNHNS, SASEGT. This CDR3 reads CASSDLAPTSYNEQFF. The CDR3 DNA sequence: TGTGCCAGCAGTGATCTAGCCCCAACCTCCTACAATGAGCAGTTCTTC.

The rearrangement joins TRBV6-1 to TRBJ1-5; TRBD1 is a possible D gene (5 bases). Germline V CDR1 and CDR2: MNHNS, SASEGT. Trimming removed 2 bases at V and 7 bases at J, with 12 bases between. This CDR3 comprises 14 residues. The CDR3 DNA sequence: TGTGCCAGCAGTGAATCGTCCAGGGAACAGCCCCAGCATTTT. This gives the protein CASSESSREQPQHF.

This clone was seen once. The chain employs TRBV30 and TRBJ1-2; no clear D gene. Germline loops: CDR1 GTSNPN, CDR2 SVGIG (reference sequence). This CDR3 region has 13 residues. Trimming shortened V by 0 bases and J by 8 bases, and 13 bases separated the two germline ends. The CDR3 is CAWSVTEGWGYTF. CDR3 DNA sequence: TGTGCCTGGAGTGTAACGGAGGGATGGGGCTACACCTTC.

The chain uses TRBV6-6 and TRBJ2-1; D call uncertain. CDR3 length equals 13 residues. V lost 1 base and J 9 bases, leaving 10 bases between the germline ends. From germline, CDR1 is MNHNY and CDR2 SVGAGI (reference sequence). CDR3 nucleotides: TGTGCCAGCAGTTACTGGGTTAGTGCTGAGCAGTTCTTC. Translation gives CASSYWVSAEQFF.

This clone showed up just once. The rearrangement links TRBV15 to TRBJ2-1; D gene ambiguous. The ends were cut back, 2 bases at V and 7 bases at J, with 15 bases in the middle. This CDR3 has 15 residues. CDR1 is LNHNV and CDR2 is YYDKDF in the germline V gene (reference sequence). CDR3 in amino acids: CATSRYSPTGNEQFF. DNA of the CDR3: TGTGCCACCAGCAGATATAGCCCTACCGGAAATGAGCAGTTCTTC.

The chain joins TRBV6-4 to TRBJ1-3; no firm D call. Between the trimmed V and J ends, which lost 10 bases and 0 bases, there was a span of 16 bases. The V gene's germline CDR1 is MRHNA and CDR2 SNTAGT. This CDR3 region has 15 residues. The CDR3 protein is CATLTRPSSGNTIYF. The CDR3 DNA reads TGTGCCACCCTCACTAGACCGAGCTCTGGAAACACCATATATTTT.

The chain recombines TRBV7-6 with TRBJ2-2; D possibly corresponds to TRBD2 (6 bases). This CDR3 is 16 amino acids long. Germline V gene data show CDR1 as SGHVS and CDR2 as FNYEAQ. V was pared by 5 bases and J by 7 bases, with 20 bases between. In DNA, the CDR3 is TGTGCCAGCAGCCTCATGGGGGGAACGGTCGGCGGGGAGCTGTTTTTT. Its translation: CASSLMGGTVGGELFF.

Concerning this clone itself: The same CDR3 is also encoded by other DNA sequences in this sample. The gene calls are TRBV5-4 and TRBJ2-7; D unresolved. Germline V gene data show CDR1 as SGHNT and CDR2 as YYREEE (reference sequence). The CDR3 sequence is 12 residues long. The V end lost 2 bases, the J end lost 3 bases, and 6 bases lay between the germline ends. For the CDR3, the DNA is TGTGCCAGCAGCTTAGGCGTCTACGAGCAGTACTTC. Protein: CASSLGVYEQYF. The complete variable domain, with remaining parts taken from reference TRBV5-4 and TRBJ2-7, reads ETGVTQSPTHLIKTRGQQVTLRCSSQSGHNTVSWYQQALGQGPQFIFQYYREEENGRGNFPPRFSGLQFPNYSSELNVNALELDDSALYLCASSLGVYEQYFGPGTRLTVT.

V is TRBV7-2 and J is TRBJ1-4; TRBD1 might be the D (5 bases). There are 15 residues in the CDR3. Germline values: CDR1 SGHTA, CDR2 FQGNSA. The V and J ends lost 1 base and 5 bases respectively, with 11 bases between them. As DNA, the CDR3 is TGTGCCAGCAGCTTAGAGGTGGGGGACAATGAAAAACTGTTTTTT. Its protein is CASSLEVGDNEKLFF.

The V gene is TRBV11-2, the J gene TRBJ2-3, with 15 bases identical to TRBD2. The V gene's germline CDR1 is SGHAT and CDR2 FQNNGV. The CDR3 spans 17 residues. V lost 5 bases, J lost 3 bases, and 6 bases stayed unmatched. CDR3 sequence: CASSPGTSGRTTDTQYF. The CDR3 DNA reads TGTGCCAGCAGCCCAGGGACTAGCGGGAGGACGACAGATACGCAGTATTTT.

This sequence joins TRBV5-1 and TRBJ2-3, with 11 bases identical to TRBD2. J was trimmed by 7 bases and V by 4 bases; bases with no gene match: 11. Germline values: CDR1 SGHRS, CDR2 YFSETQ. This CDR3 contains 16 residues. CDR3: CASSPFLLAGAHTQYF. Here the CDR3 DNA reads TGCGCCAGCAGCCCTTTTTTACTAGCGGGAGCCCATACGCAGTATTTT.

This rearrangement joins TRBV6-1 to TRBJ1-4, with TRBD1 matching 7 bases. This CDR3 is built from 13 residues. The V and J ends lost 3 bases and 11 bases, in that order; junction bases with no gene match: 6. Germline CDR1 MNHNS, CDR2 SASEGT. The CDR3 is CASSEGQMRKLFF. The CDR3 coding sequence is TGTGCCAGCAGTGAGGGACAGATGAGGAAACTGTTTTTT.

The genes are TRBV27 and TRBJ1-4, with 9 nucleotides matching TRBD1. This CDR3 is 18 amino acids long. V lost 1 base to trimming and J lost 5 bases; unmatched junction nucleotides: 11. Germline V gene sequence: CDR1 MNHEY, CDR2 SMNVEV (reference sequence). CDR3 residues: CASSLWWDREGANEKLFF. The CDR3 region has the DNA TGTGCCAGCAGTTTATGGTGGGACAGGGAAGGAGCCAATGAAAAACTGTTTTTT.

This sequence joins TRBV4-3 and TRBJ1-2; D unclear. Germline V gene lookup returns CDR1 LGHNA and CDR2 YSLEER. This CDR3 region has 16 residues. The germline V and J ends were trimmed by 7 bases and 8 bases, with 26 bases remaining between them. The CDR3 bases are TGCGCCAGCACAGTGGGAGGCAACCCAACAAAGGGAGGCTACACCTTC. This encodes CASTVGGNPTKGGYTF.

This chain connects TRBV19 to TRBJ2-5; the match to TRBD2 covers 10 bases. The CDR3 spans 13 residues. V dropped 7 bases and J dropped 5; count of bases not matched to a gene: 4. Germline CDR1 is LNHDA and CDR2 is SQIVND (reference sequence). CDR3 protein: CASMLAGAETQYF. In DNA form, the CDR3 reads TGTGCCAGTATGCTAGCGGGAGCGGAGACCCAGTACTTC.

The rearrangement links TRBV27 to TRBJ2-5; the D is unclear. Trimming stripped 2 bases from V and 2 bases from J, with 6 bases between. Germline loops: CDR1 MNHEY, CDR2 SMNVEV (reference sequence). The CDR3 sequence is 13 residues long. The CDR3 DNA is TGTGCCAGCAGTTTAGCGCGTCAAGAGACCCAGTACTTC. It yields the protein CASSLARQETQYF.

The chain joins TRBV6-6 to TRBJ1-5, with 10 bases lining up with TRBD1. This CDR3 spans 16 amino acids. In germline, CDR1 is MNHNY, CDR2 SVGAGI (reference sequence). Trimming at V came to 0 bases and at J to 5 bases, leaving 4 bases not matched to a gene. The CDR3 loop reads CASSYSRDRGDQPQHF. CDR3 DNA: TGTGCCAGCAGTTACTCGAGGGACAGGGGTGATCAGCCCCAGCATTTT.

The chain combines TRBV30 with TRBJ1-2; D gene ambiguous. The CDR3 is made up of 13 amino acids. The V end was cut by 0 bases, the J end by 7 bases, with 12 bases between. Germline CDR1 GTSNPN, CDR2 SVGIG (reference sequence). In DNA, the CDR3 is TGTGCCTGGAGTGTCGTGTTCTCTGGTGGCTACACCTTC. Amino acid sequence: CAWSVVFSGGYTF.

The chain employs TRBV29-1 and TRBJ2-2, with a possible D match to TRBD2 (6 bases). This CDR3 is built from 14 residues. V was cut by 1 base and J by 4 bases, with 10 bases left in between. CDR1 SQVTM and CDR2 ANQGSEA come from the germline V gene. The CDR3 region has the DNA TGCAGCGTTGAAGGGCAGGGAGGCACCGGGGAGCTGTTTTTT. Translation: CSVEGQGGTGELFF.

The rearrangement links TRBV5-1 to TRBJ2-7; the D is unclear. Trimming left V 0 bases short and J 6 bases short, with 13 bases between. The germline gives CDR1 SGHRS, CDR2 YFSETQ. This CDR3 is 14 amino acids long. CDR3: CASSLVQEGGEQYF. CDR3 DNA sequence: TGCGCCAGCAGCTTGGTCCAGGAAGGCGGCGAGCAGTACTTC.

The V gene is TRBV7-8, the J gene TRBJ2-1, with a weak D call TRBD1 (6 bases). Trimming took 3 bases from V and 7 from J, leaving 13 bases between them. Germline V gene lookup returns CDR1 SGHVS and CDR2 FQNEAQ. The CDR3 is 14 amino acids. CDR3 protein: CASSLGFQGNEQFF. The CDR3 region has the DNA TGTGCCAGCAGCTTGGGTTTTCAGGGGAATGAGCAGTTCTTC. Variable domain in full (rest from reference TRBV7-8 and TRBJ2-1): GAGVSQSPRYKVAKRGQDVALRCDPISGHVSLFWYQQALGQGPEFLTYFQNEAQLDKSGLPSDRFFAERPEGSVSTLKIQRTQQEDSAVYLCASSLGFQGNEQFFGPGTRLTVL.

CDR3 sequence: CASSTPSAAVSYEQYF. The CDR3 DNA is TGCGCCAGCAGCACCCCCTCGGCTGCTGTCTCCTACGAGCAGTACTTC. The chain combines TRBV5-1 with TRBJ2-7; no clear D gene. Trimming pared 4 bases from V and 0 bases from J, leaving 17 bases between. Germline lookup yields CDR1 SGHRS and CDR2 YFSETQ. The CDR3 has 16 amino acids.

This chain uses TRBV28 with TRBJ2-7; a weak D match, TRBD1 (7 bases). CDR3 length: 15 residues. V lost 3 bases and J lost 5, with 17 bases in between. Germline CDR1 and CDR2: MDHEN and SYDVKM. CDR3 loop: CASSLSRRGVNEQYF. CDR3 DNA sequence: TGTGCCAGCAGTTTGTCGCGCAGGGGGGTAAACGAGCAGTACTTC.

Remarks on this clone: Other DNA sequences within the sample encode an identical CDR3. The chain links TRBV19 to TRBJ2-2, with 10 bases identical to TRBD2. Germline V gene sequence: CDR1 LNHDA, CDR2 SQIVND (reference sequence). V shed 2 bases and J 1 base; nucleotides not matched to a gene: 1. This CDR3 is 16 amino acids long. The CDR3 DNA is TGTGCCAGTAGTATACGGACTAGCGGGAACACCGGGGAGCTGTTTTTT. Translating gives CASSIRTSGNTGELFF.

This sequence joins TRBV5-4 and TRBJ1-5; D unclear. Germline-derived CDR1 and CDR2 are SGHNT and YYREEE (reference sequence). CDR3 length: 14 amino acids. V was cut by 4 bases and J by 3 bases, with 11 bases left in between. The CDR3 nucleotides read TGTGCCAGCAGCCGGGTGGGTCCCAATCAGCCCCAGCATTTT. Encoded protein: CASSRVGPNQPQHF.

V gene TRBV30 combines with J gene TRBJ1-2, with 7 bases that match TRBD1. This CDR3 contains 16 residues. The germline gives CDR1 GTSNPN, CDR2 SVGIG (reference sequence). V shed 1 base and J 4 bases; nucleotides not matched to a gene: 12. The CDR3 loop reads CAWSGTRGQRIYGYTF. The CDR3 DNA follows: TGTGCCTGGAGTGGGACTAGGGGACAGAGAATCTATGGCTACACCTTC.

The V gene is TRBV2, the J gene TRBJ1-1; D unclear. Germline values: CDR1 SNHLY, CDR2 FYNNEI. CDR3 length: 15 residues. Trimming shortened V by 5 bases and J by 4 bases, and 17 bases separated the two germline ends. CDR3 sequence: CASSMARSGVTEAFF. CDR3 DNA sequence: TGTGCCAGCAGTATGGCCCGCTCTGGGGTCACTGAAGCTTTCTTT.

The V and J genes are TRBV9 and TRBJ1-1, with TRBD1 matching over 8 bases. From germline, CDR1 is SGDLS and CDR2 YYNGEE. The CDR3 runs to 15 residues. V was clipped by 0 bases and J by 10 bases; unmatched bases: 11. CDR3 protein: CASSVEDRAKMGAFF. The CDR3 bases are TGTGCCAGCAGCGTAGAGGACAGGGCGAAGATGGGAGCTTTCTTT. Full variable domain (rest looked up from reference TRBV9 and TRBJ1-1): DSGVTQTPKHLITATGQRVTLRCSPRSGDLSVYWYQQSLDQGLQFLIQYYNGEERAKGNILERFSAQQFPDLHSELNLSSLELGDSALYFCASSVEDRAKMGAFFGQGTRLTVV.

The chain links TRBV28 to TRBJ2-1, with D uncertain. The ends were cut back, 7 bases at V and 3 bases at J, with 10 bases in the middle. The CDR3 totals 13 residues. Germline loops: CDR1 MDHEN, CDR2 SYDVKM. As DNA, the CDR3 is TGTGCCAGCACCACCACGGACTACAATGAGCAGTTCTTC. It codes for CASTTTDYNEQFF.